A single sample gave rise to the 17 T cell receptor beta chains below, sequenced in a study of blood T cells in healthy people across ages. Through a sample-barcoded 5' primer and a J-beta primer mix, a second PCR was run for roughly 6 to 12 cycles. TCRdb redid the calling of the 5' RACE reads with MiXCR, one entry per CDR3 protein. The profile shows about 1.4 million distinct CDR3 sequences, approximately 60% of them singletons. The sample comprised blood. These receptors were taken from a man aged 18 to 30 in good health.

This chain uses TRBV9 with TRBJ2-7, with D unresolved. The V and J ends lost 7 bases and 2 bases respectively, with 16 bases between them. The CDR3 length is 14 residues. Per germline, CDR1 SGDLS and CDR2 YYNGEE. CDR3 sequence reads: CASAESANTYEQYF. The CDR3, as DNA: TGTGCCAGCGCTGAGTCCGCCAATACCTACGAGCAGTACTTC.

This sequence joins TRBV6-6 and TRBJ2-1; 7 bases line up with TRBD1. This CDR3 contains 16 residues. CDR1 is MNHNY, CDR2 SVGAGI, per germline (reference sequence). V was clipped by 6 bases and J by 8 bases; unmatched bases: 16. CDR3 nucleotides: TGTGCCAGCAGCACCACCGGGACAGTGGGCCCCGATGAGCAGTTCTTC. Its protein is CASSTTGTVGPDEQFF.

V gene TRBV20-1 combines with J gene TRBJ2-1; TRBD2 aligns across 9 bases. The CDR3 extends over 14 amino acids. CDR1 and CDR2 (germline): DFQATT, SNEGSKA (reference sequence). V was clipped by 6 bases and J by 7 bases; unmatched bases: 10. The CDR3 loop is CSASLAGVRNEQFF. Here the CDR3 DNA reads TGCAGTGCAAGCTTAGCGGGAGTTAGGAATGAGCAGTTCTTC.

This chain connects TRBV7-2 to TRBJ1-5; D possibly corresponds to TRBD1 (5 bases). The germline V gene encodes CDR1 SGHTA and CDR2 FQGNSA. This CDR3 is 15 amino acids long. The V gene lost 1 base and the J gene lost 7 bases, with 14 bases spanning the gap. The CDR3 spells CASSLGGGPLQPQHF. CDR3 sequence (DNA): TGTGCCAGCAGCTTAGGGGGCGGCCCCCTGCAGCCCCAGCATTTT.

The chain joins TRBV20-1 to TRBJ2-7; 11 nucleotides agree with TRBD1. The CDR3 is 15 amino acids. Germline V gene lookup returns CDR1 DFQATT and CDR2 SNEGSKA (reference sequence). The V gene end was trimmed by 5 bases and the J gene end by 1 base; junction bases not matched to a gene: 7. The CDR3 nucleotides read TGCAGTGCTTCCAGGACAGGGGGCGTTTCCTACGAGCAGTACTTC. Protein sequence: CSASRTGGVSYEQYF.

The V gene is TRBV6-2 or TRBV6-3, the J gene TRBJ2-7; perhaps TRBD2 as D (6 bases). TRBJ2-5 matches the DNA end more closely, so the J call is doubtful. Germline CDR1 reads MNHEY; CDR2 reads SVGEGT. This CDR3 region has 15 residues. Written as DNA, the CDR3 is TGTGCCAGCAGCCTCCGGGACTCAATCTTAGGGACCCAGTACTTC. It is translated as CASSLRDSILGTQYF.

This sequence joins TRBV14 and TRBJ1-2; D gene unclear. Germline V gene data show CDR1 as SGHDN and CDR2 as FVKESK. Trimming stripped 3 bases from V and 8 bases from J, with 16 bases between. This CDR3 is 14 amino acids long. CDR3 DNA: TGTGCCAGCAGCCATGCCCCAGCGGGCGCCGGCTACACCTTC. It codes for CASSHAPAGAGYTF.

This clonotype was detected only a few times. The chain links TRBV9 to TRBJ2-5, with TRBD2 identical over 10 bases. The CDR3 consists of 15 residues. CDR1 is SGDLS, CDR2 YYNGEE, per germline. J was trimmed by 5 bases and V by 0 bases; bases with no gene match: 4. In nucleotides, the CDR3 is TGTGCCAGCAGCGTAGCTACTAGCGGGGAGGAGACCCAGTACTTC. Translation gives CASSVATSGEETQYF.

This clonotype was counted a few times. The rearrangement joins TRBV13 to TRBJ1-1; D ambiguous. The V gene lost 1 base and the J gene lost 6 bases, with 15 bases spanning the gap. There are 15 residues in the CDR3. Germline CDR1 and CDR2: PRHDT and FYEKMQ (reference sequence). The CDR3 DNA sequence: TGTGCCAGCAGCTTAGAGGGTGGAGTCTTCCCTGAAGCTTTCTTT. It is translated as CASSLEGGVFPEAFF.

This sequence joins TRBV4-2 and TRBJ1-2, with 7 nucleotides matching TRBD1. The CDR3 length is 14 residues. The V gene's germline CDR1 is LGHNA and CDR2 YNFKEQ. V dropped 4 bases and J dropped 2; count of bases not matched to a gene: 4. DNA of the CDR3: TGTGCCAGCAGCCGCCTGGGACAGAACTATGGCTACACCTTC. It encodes CASSRLGQNYGYTF.

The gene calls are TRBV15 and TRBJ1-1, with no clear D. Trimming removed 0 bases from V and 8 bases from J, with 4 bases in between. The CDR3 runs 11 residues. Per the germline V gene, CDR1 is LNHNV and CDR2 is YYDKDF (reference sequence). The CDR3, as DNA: TGTGCCACCAGCAGAGATGTGGAAGCTTTCTTT. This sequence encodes CATSRDVEAFF. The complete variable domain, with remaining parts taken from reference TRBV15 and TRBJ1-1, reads DAMVIQNPRYQVTQFGKPVTLSCSQTLNHNVMYWYQQKSSQAPKLLFHYYDKDFNNEADTPDNFQSRRPNTSFCFLDIRSPGLGDTAMYLCATSRDVEAFFGQGTRLTVV.

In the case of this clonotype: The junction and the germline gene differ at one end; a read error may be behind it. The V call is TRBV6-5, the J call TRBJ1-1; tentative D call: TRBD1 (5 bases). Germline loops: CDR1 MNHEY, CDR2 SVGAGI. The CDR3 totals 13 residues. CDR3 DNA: TGTGCCAGCAGTGACTCGGGGGACACTGAAGCTTTCTTT. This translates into CASSDSGDTEAFF.

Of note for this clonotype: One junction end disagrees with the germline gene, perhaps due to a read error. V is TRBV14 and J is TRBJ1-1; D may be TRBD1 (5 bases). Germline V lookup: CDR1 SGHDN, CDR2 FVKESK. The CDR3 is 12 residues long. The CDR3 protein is CAISLDSDEAFF. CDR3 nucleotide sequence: TGTGCCATCAGCCTAGACAGCGATGAAGCTTTCTTT. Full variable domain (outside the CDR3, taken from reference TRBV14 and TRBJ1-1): EAGVTQFPSHSVIEKGQTVTLRCDPISGHDNLYWYRRVMGKEIKFLLHFVKESKQDESGMPNNRFLAERTGGTYSTLKVQPAELEDSGVYFCAISLDSDEAFFGQGTRLTVV.

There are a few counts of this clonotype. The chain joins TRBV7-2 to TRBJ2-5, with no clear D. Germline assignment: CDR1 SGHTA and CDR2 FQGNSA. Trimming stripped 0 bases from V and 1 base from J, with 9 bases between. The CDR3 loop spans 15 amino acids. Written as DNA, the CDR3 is TGTGCCAGCAGCTTAGCATATTCGGCCCAAGAGACCCAGTACTTC. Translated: CASSLAYSAQETQYF.

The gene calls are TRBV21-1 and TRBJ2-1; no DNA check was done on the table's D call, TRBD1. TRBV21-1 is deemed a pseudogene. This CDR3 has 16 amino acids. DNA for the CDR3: TGTGCCAGCAGTCTAGGGACAGTCTTTCTCTACAATGAGCAGTTCTTC. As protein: CASSLGTVFLYNEQFF.

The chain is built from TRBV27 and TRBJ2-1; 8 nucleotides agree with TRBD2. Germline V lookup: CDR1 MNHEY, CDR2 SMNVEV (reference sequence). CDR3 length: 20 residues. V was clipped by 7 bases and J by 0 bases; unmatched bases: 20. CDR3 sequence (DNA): TGTGCCAGCACCACACTTGGCGTGCGGGAGGACGACGACTCCTACAATGAGCAGTTCTTC. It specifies CASTTLGVREDDDSYNEQFF.

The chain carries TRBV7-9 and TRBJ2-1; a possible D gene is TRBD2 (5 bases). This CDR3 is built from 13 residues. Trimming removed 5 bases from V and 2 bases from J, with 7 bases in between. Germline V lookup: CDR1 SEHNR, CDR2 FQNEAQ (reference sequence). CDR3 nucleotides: TGTGCCAGCAGCAAGGGAGCCTACAATGAGCAGTTCTTC. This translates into CASSKGAYNEQFF.